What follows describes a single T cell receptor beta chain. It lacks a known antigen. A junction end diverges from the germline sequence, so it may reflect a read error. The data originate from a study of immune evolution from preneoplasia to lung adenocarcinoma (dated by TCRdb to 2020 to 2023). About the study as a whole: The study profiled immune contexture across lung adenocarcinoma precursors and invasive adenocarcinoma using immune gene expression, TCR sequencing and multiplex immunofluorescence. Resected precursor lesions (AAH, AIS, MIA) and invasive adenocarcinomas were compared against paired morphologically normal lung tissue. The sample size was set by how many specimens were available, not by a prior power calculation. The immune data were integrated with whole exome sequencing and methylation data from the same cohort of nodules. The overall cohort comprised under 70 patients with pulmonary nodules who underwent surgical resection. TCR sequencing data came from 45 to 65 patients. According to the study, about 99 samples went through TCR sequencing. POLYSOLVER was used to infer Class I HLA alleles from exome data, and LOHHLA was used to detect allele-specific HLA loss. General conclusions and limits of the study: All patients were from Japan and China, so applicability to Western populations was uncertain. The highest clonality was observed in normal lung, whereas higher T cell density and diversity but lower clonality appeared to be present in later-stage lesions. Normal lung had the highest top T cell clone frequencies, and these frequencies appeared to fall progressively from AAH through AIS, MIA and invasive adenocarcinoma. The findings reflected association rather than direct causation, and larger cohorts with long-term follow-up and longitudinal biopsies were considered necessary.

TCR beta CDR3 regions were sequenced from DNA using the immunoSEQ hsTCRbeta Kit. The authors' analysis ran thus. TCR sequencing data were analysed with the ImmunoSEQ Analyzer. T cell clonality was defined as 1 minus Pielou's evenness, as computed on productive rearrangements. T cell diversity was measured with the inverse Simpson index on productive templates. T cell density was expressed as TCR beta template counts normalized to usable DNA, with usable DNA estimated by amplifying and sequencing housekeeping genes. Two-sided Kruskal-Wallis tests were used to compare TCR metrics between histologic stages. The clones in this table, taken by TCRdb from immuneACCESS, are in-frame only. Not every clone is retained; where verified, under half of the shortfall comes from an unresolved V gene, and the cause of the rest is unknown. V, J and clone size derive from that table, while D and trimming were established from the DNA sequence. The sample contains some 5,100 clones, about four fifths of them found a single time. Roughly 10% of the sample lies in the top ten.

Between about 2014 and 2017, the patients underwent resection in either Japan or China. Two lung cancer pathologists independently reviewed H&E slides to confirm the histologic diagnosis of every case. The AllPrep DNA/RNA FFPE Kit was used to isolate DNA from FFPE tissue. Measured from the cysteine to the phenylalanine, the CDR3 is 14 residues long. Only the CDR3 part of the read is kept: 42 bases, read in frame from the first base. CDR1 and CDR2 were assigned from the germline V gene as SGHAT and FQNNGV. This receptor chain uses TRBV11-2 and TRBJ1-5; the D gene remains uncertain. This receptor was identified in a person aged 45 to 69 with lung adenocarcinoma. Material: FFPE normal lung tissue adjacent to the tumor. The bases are TGTGCCAGCAGTTTAGACGGTTTAAATCAGCCCCAGCATTTT. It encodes CASSLDGLNQPQHF. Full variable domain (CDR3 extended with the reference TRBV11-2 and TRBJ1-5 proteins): EAGVAQSPRYKIIEKRQSVAFWCNPISGHATLYWYQQILGQGPKLLIQFQNNGVVDDSQLPKDRFSAERLKGVDSTLKIQPAKLEDSAVYLCASSLDGLNQPQHFGDGTRLSIL.